This TCR beta chain was obtained from a study of cytomegalovirus exposure and HLA in healthy donors. This PCR relied on a set of 60 Vbeta primers and 13 Jbeta primers. The table came from immunoSEQ multiplex PCR; TCRdb's copy has only in-frame clones and leaves some out. Of roughly 140,000 clones listed, about 64% were seen once; the top ten hold 3.5% to 5%. The germline V and J ends were trimmed by 1 base and 1 base, with 7 bases remaining between them. Germline values: CDR1 LNHNV, CDR2 YYDKDF (reference sequence). CDR3 length: 14 amino acids. Findings and limits, study-wide: Researchers reported in a later analysis that a missense DCLRE1C variant was tied to TCR beta V- and J-gene trimming.

Healthy bone marrow donors formed the donor group. A note on this clone: Antigen: not known.

The source material was PBMCs. V usage is TRBV15 and J usage is TRBJ1-1; D gene unclear. The sequence derives from a man aged 55 to 70 in good health and CMV-seronegative. CDR3 DNA sequence: TGTGCCACCAGCAGAGGAGCCTCGAACACTGAAGCTTTCTTT. Its translation: CATSRGASNTEAFF.